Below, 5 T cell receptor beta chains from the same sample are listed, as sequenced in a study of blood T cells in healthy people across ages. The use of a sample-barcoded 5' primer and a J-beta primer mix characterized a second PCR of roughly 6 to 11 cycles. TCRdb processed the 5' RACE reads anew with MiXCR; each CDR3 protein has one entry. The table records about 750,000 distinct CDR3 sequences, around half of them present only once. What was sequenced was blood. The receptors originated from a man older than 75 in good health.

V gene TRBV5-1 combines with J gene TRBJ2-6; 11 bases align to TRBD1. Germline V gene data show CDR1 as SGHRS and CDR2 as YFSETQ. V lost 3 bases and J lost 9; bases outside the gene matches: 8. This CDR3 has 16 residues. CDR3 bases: TGCGCCAGCAGCTGGGGGACAGGGGGTCTGGGCAACGTCCTGACTTTC. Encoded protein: CASSWGTGGLGNVLTF. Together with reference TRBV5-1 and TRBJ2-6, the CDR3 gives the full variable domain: KAGVTQTPRYLIKTRGQQVTLSCSPISGHRSVSWYQQTPGQGLQFLFEYFSETQRNKGNFPGRFSGRQFSNSRSEMNVSTLELGDSALYLCASSWGTGGLGNVLTFGAGSRLTVL.

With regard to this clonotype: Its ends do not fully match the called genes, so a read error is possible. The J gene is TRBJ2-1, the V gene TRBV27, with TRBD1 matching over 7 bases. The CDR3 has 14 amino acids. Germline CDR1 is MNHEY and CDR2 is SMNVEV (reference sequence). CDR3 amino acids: CASSLSRGRDEQFF. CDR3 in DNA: TGTGCCAGCAGTCTATCTAGGGGGCGGGATGAGCAGTTCTTC.

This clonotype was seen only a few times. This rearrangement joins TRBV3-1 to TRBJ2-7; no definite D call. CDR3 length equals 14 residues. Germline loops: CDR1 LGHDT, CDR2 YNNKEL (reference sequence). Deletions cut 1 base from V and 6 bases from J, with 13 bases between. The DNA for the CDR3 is TGTGCCAGCAGCCAAGTAGAAGGTATCGGCGAGCAGTACTTC. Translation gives CASSQVEGIGEQYF.

In DNA form, the CDR3 reads TGTGCCAGCAGCTTCGGGGACAGGTACTTTGGAAATGAGCAGTTCTTC. Translating it yields CASSFGDRYFGNEQFF. The chain employs TRBV7-2 and TRBJ2-1; TRBD1 aligns across 8 bases. The length of the CDR3 is 16 residues. Trimming cost V 3 bases and J 7 bases; bases outside gene matches: 11. The germline CDR1 and CDR2 sequences are SGHTA and FQGNSA.

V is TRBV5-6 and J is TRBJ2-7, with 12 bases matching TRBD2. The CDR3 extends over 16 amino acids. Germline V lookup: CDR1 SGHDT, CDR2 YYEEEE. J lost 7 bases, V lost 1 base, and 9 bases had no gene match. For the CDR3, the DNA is TGTGCCAGCAGCTTGCTAGCGGGAGGGCGCCGGGATGAGCAGTACTTC. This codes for CASSLLAGGRRDEQYF.